This entry lists 4 T cell receptor beta chains sequenced from one sample in a study of cytomegalovirus exposure and HLA in healthy donors. A multiplex PCR was run with 60 Vbeta primers and 13 Jbeta primers. Clones were read by immunoSEQ multiplex PCR, and TCRdb kept only the in-frame ones, dropping some. The data contain 120,000 to 150,000 clones, 60% to 80% of them seen just once; the ten biggest clones take up roughly 6.3%. Sequencing used PBMCs. Receptors originate from a woman in her thirties or forties in good health and CMV-seropositive.

This rearrangement joins TRBV10-3 to TRBJ2-5, with a possible D match to TRBD2 (6 bases). V was clipped by 6 bases and J by 4 bases, with 12 bases between them. Germline CDR1 ENHRY, CDR2 SYGVKD. There are 13 residues in the CDR3. The CDR3: CAISPIGGETQYF. The CDR3 bases are TGTGCCATCAGCCCTATCGGGGGAGAGACCCAGTACTTC.

The CDR3 reads CASSENTGSTEAFF. The CDR3 nucleotides are TGTGCCAGCAGTGAAAATACAGGGTCCACTGAAGCTTTCTTT. The rearrangement links TRBV6-1 to TRBJ1-1, with D possibly TRBD1 on 6 matching bases. This CDR3 is 14 amino acids long. The V end was cut by 2 bases, the J end by 4 bases, with 11 bases between. From germline, CDR1 is MNHNS and CDR2 SASEGT.

V is TRBV6-5 and J is TRBJ1-1; the match to TRBD1 covers 9 bases. CDR3 length equals 14 residues. J lost 10 bases, V lost 6 bases, and 12 bases had no gene match. Looked up from germline, CDR1 is MNHEY and CDR2 is SVGAGI. In DNA, the CDR3 is TGTGCCAGCAGCCACGGGACAGGGAACGTGAGAGCTTTCTTT. Its protein product is CASSHGTGNVRAFF.

The chain combines TRBV5-6 with TRBJ2-5; D is undetermined. Judging by the DNA end, TRBJ2-7 fits better; the J call may be wrong. The CDR3 runs to 14 residues. Germline-derived CDR1 and CDR2 are SGHDT and YYEEEE. The CDR3 loop reads CASSSLPPLYEQYF. The DNA for the CDR3 is TGTGCCAGCAGCTCCCTACCCCCTCTCTACGAGCAGTACTTC.